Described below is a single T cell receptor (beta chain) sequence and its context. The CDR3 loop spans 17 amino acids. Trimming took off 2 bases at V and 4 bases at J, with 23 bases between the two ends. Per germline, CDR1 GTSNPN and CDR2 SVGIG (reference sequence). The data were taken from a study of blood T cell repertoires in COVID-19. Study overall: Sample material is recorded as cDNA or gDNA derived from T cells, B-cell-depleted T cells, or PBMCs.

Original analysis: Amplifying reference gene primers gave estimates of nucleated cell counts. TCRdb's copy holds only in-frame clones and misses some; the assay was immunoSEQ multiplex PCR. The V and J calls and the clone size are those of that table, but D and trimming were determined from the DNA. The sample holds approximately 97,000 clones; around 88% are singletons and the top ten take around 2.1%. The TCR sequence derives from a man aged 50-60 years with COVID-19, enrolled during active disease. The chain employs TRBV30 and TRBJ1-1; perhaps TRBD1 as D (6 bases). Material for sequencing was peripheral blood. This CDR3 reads CAWSKTGRAPRGTEAFF. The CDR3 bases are TGTGCCTGGAGTAAGACAGGAAGGGCCCCACGGGGCACTGAAGCTTTCTTT.